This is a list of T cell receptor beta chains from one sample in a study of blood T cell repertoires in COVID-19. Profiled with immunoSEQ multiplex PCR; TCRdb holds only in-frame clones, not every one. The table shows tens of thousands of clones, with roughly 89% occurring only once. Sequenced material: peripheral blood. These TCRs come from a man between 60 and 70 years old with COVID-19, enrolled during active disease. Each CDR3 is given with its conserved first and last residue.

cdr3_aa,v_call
CAWSPQFEAFF,TRBV30
CASSSQADTQYF,TRBV5-6
CASSLGGNYGYTF,TRBV11-3
CASSRGRDGYTF,TRBV19
CASSQGTGGQETQYF,TRBV3-1/TRBV3-2
CASSEPGEFYGYTF,TRBV6-1
CASSQDVAGAYNEQFF,TRBV4-3
CASSLLAGGYNEQFF,TRBV13
CATSRDSNTGELFF,TRBV15
CASVGGQGNSPLHF,TRBV6-5
CATSDHGSGRGGSYNEQFF,TRBV24-1
CASSRGDGGAGGELFF,TRBV19
CASSPGQGAYTDTQYF,TRBV14
CASSRRTGLNTEAFF,TRBV19
CASSLTVPDRANTEAFF,TRBV7-6
CASRMMGDNNYGYTF,TRBV7-9
CASSPTMVAGGRYEQYF,TRBV7-2
CASSELDRFHEQYF,TRBV10-2
CASSRGTGGEQYF,TRBV11-3
CATGERGGTDTQYF,TRBV19
CASSMYRENTEAFF,TRBV19
CAISEDPSVHNSPLHF,TRBV10-3
CASSPGLAGDYEQYF,TRBV5-4
CASSPGGEQFF,TRBV11-2
CASSFEENTEAFF,TRBV28
CASSPGVGSTDTQYF,TRBV5-1
CASSSSRGVHEQYF,TRBV6-6
CAWSSPPTLAFHEQFF,TRBV30
CAWRHPQDTVGEKLFF,TRBV30
CATSGGAGEQYF,TRBV24-1
CASSYGQGASDTQYF,TRBV5-1
CASSVRTGLNQPQHF,TRBV21-1
CAWSSLLGSGELFF,TRBV30
CASSVFSTDTQYF,TRBV6-6
CASSQDPAGISYEQYF,TRBV4-1